The following is a T cell receptor (beta chain) sequence with its context. As yet, its antigen is unknown. The CDR3 covers 13 residues. The V end lost 5 bases, the J end lost 9 bases, and 14 bases lay between the germline ends. Germline values: CDR1 LNHDA, CDR2 SQIVND (reference sequence). This sample was included in a study of cytomegalovirus exposure and HLA in healthy donors. The study's findings and limits: There were several of the most significant clusters that appeared linked to common viral pathogens in a later analysis. Some TCR beta chains (approximately 180 of them) were listed as cytomegalovirus-associated.

Unrecorded immune exposure was likely among donors, who were nominally healthy when sampled. Primers included in the PCR were 60 Vbeta and 13 Jbeta primers. Measured with immunoSEQ multiplex PCR; TCRdb has only the in-frame clones, and not every one. The sample lists roughly 150,000 clones, around 80% occurring once. The chain uses TRBV19 and TRBJ2-1; D possibly corresponds to TRBD1 (5 bases). The source is a middle-aged woman in good health and CMV-seronegative. The sequenced material came from PBMCs. CDR3 amino acids: CASSEGVVGEQFF. In DNA, the CDR3 is TGTGCCAGTAGTGAAGGGGTCGTGGGTGAGCAGTTCTTC.